The rows below give T cell receptor beta chains drawn from one sample of a study of T cells in Graves' hyperthyroidism and ophthalmopathy. TCRdb called the multiplex PCR reads again in MiXCR, with one record for every CDR3 protein. The sample shows fewer than 550,000 distinct CDR3 sequences, around a sixth of them seen only once. The source material was blood. The receptors stem from a woman between 18 and 29 years old with Graves' hyperthyroidism. Each CDR3 is given with its conserved first and last residue. The D gene is left open where the match is weak. Clone size is given for some rows only: seen once, a few or many times, or a class if the clone is expanded.

TRBD1	few	TRBV2	TRBJ1-1	CASSGQGPNTEAFF	TGTGCCAGCAGTGGACAGGGACCGAACACTGAAGCTTTCTTT
TRBD2	many	TRBV20-1	TRBJ2-7	CSARHLGTSLYEQYF	TGCAGTGCTAGACACCTCGGGACTAGTCTCTACGAGCAGTACTTC
TRBD2	many	TRBV11-1	TRBJ2-2	CASSFGLAITGELFF	TGTGCCAGCAGCTTCGGACTAGCGATAACCGGGGAGCTGTTTTTT
-	many	TRBV11-1	TRBJ2-7	CASSSRGGYEQYF	TGTGCCAGCAGCTCTCGTGGGGGGTACGAGCAGTACTTC
-	many	TRBV12-3/TRBV12-4	TRBJ1-6	CASSANPGFTLHF	TGTGCCAGCAGTGCAAATCCAGGGTTTACCCTCCACTTT
-	-	TRBV27	TRBJ1-6	CASSPEEAWNSPLHF	TGTGCCAGCAGTCCAGAGGAGGCCTGGAATTCACCCCTCCACTTT
-	many	TRBV5-8	TRBJ2-3	CASSLKVLGNTQYF	TGTGCCAGCAGCTTGAAAGTGCTCGGGAATACGCAGTATTTT
-	-	TRBV29-1	TRBJ1-1	CSVVWGRIDTEAFF	TGCAGCGTTGTCTGGGGGCGAATTGACACTGAAGCTTTCTTT
TRBD2	few	TRBV9	TRBJ2-1	CASSVETSGLSEQFF	TGTGCCAGCAGCGTAGAGACTAGCGGGTTGTCTGAGCAGTTCTTC
-	-	TRBV7-9	TRBJ2-1	CASGEWEQFF	TGTGCCAGCGGAGAGTGGGAGCAGTTCTTC
-	-	TRBV19	TRBJ1-5	CASSIVGRPQHF	TGTGCCAGTAGTATAGTAGGGCGGCCCCAGCATTTT
-	many	TRBV28	TRBJ1-2	CASSLVRNYGYTF	TGTGCCAGCAGCTTAGTTCGGAACTATGGCTACACCTTC
TRBD1	many	TRBV12-5	TRBJ1-1	CASGSTGGHTEAFF	TGTGCTAGTGGCTCTACAGGGGGCCACACTGAAGCTTTCTTT
-	-	TRBV4-2	TRBJ2-2	CASSQDWWPGELFF	TGTGCCAGCAGCCAAGACTGGTGGCCCGGGGAGCTGTTTTTT
-	few	TRBV7-3	TRBJ2-3	CASSLNPGARPDTQYF	TGTGCCAGCAGCTTAAATCCGGGAGCCCGGCCAGATACGCAGTATTTT
TRBD2	-	TRBV2	TRBJ2-3	CASVDPSGDPDTQYF	TGTGCCAGCGTTGACCCTAGCGGGGATCCAGATACGCAGTATTTT
TRBD2	-	TRBV20-1	TRBJ2-5	CSARGGTSGSWYQETQYF	TGCAGTGCTAGAGGCGGGACTAGCGGGAGCTGGTATCAAGAGACCCAGTACTTC
-	-	TRBV6-1	TRBJ1-2	CASSPPGQETRTNYGYTF	TGTGCCAGCAGTCCGCCGGGACAAGAGACCCGTACTAACTATGGCTACACCTTC
TRBD1	few	TRBV5-1	TRBJ2-5	CASSPGQRKTQYF	TGCGCCAGCAGCCCGGGACAGAGGAAGACCCAGTACTTC
-	-	TRBV20-1	TRBJ2-7	CSASRTGSLPNYEQYF	TGCAGTGCCAGCCGCACAGGGTCCCTTCCAAACTACGAGCAGTACTTC
-	many	TRBV29-1	TRBJ2-7	CSVEGGRGSYEQYF	TGCAGCGTTGAAGGCGGACGGGGGAGTTACGAGCAGTACTTC
-	many	TRBV5-6	TRBJ2-7	CASSYRQDTPLRFEQYF	TGTGCCAGCAGCTATCGACAGGACACCCCTCTACGTTTCGAGCAGTACTTC
-	many	TRBV28	TRBJ2-1	CASSPSTGVSAEQFF	TGTGCCAGCAGCCCCTCTACCGGGGTCTCCGCTGAGCAGTTCTTC
-	few	TRBV29-1	TRBJ2-1	CSAPRSSNYNEQFF	TGCAGCGCGCCCCGTTCCTCTAACTACAATGAGCAGTTCTTC
-	many	TRBV3-1	TRBJ2-7	CASSLSNPGLDEQYF	TGTGCCAGCAGCCTCTCAAACCCAGGGTTGGACGAGCAGTACTTC
TRBD1	-	TRBV19	TRBJ2-7	CASSPRDRTREQYF	TGTGCCAGTAGTCCGCGGGACAGGACCCGGGAGCAGTACTTC
-	many	TRBV2	TRBJ2-7	CATRGDIPYEQYF	TGTGCCACCAGGGGGGACATACCGTACGAGCAGTACTTC
-	many	TRBV6-2/TRBV6-3	TRBJ1-2	CASSRDNYGYTF	TGTGCCAGCAGCAGGGATAACTATGGCTACACCTTC
TRBD1	many	TRBV28	TRBJ2-7	CASSPGQGDEQYF	TGTGCCAGCAGTCCGGGACAGGGCGACGAGCAGTACTTC